The 24 T cell receptor beta chains below were found in one sample sequenced in a study of T-cell memory formation after mild COVID-19. TCRdb redid the calling of the 5' RACE reads with MiXCR, one entry per CDR3 protein. There are over 500,000 distinct CDR3 sequences in the sample; 17% occur only once, and about 8.6% lies in the top ten. Source material: PBMCs or a T cell subset sorted from them (not recorded which). These receptors came from an adult woman who had mild COVID-19 (a few samples of this study predate the infection). Cell type and time point are not known.

This clonotype was seen a handful of times. The J gene is TRBJ2-1, the V gene TRBV5-6, with 13 positions matching TRBD2. The junction had 6 bases not matched to a gene; V was cut back by 5 bases and J by 4 bases. Germline CDR1 and CDR2: SGHDT and YYEEEE. This CDR3 comprises 16 residues. This CDR3 is CASRVGTSGVYNEQFF. In DNA form, the CDR3 reads TGTGCCAGCAGGGTTGGGACTAGCGGGGTGTACAATGAGCAGTTCTTC.

The rearrangement links TRBV7-9 to TRBJ1-1; 7 nucleotides agree with TRBD1. The trim removed 3 bases at V and 11 bases at J, leaving 3 bases unmatched. Germline assignment: CDR1 SEHNR and CDR2 FQNEAQ (reference sequence). This CDR3 region has 11 residues. The DNA of the CDR3 is TGTGCCAGCAGCTTGCCCAGGGGGGCTTTCTTT. Translated: CASSLPRGAFF.

This clonotype was seen repeatedly, ten times or more. V usage is TRBV5-1 and J usage is TRBJ2-7; the D is unclear. The germline V gene encodes CDR1 SGHRS and CDR2 YFSETQ. Trimming removed 0 bases at V and 6 bases at J, with 10 bases between. This CDR3 spans 13 amino acids. CDR3 residues: CASSLDGHGEQYF. The CDR3 DNA follows: TGCGCCAGCAGCTTGGATGGGCACGGCGAGCAGTACTTC.

The CDR3 here is CASSLRPSLAAEQYF. CDR3 sequence (DNA): TGCGCCAGCAGCTTGCGTCCCTCGTTAGCGGCCGAGCAGTACTTC. This chain connects TRBV5-1 to TRBJ2-7, with a weak D call TRBD2 (6 bases). Germline CDR1 reads SGHRS; CDR2 reads YFSETQ. This CDR3 comprises 15 residues. The V end was cut by 1 base, the J end by 6 bases, with 17 bases between.

This clonotype was seen repeatedly, ten times or more. This chain links TRBV7-9 with TRBJ2-1, with 9 nucleotides matching TRBD2. J was trimmed by 0 bases and V by 7 bases; bases with no gene match: 7. Germline V gene sequence: CDR1 SEHNR, CDR2 FQNEAQ (reference sequence). The CDR3 covers 16 residues. CDR3 region: CASNAYSGSSYNEQFF. CDR3 DNA sequence: TGTGCCAGCAACGCGTATAGCGGGAGCTCCTACAATGAGCAGTTCTTC.

This clonotype has only a few counts. The chain carries TRBV7-8 and TRBJ1-2, with TRBD1 matching over 7 bases. CDR3 length: 15 residues. The V gene end was trimmed by 7 bases and the J gene end by 8 bases; junction bases not matched to a gene: 16. The germline gives CDR1 SGHVS, CDR2 FQNEAQ. CDR3 DNA sequence: TGTGCCAGCACCCCCGGACAGGCCCTAGGGGGGGGCTACACCTTC. This encodes CASTPGQALGGGYTF.

V and J are TRBV12-3 or TRBV12-4 and TRBJ1-4; D gene uncertain. V shed 5 bases and J shed 7 bases, with 11 bases lying between them. The CDR3 length is 13 residues. CDR3 DNA: TGTGCCAGCAGTGCCTCCAGTCTTGAAAAACTGTTTTTT. Residues: CASSASSLEKLFF.

The chain links TRBV24-1 to TRBJ2-1; 11 nucleotides line up with TRBD1. Germline assignment: CDR1 KGHDR and CDR2 SFDVKD. The CDR3 extends over 13 amino acids. V trimming: 10 bases; J trimming: 7 bases; junction bases outside the gene matches: 5. CDR3 bases: TGTGCCACTGGGACAGGGGGTGGAAATGAGCAGTTCTTC. Protein sequence: CATGTGGGNEQFF.

This chain joins TRBV5-6 and TRBJ1-1; possible D gene TRBD1, 5 bases. CDR3 size: 12 residues. Germline assignment: CDR1 SGHDT and CDR2 YYEEEE. V lost 4 bases to trimming and J lost 7 bases, with 11 bases between them. In DNA form, the CDR3 reads TGTGCCAGCAGCCCTGGACACAATGAAGCTTTCTTT. Residues: CASSPGHNEAFF.

This clonotype was seen a handful of times. The chain links TRBV7-2 to TRBJ1-5, with 7 bases matching TRBD1. Trimming cost V 5 bases and J 3 bases; bases outside gene matches: 7. The CDR3 covers 15 residues. The germline V gene encodes CDR1 SGHTA and CDR2 FQGNSA. The CDR3 reads CASSPSGQANQPQHF. CDR3 nucleotides: TGTGCCAGCAGCCCTAGCGGACAGGCCAATCAGCCCCAGCATTTT.

This clonotype was observed a handful of times. This chain's CDR3 is CASSSTREAGELFF. The CDR3 DNA sequence: TGTGCCAGCAGCTCGACCCGAGAGGCCGGGGAGCTGTTTTTT. This chain connects TRBV7-3 to TRBJ2-2; D gene ambiguous. CDR1 is SGHTA, CDR2 FQGTGA, per germline. The CDR3 extends over 14 amino acids. Trimming cost V 4 bases and J 6 bases, with 12 bases left between them.

This clonotype was detected a few times. J is TRBJ2-5 and V is TRBV5-4, with D possibly TRBD2 on 5 matching bases. Trimming cost V 7 bases and J 5 bases, with 21 bases left between them. Germline loops: CDR1 SGHNT, CDR2 YYREEE (reference sequence). The CDR3 sequence is 15 residues long. CDR3 protein: CASGGPGFNEETQYF. Written as DNA, the CDR3 is TGTGCCAGCGGTGGGCCGGGGTTCAATGAGGAGACCCAGTACTTC.

Ten or more counts support this clonotype. This chain links TRBV27 with TRBJ2-3, with D perhaps matching TRBD1 (5 bases). Trimming removed 5 bases at V and 2 bases at J, with 14 bases between. CDR3 length: 15 residues. Germline-derived CDR1 and CDR2 are MNHEY and SMNVEV (reference sequence). CDR3 protein: CASSPRQGNTDTQYF. Written as DNA, the CDR3 is TGTGCCAGCAGTCCAAGGCAGGGAAACACAGATACGCAGTATTTT.

The chain is built from TRBV29-1 and TRBJ1-2; 7 bases map to TRBD1. There are 12 residues in the CDR3. J gave up 8 bases and V 7 bases, and 10 bases lay outside the gene matches. The germline gives CDR1 SQVTM, CDR2 ANQGSEA. The CDR3, as DNA: TGCAGCGCCCTCACAGGGGTGGGGGGCTACACCTTC. Translation: CSALTGVGGYTF. The variable domain in full, completed from reference TRBV29-1 and TRBJ1-2, reads SAVISQKPSRDICQRGTSLTIQCQVDSQVTMMFWYRQQPGQSLTLIATANQGSEATYESGFVIDKFPISRPNLTFSTLTVSNMSPEDSSIYLCSALTGVGGYTFGSGTRLTVV.

The V call is TRBV10-3, the J call TRBJ2-1; either TRBD1 or TRBD2 may supply D (7 bases each). CDR3 length: 19 residues. Germline loops: CDR1 ENHRY, CDR2 SYGVKD. The V end was cut by 10 bases, the J end by 0 bases, with 28 bases between. The CDR3: CATRLGASPRGGSYNEQFF. The CDR3 DNA is TGTGCCACCAGACTTGGGGCGTCCCCCAGGGGGGGCTCCTACAATGAGCAGTTCTTC.

This chain connects TRBV20-1 to TRBJ2-7; no clear D gene. V was clipped by 0 bases and J by 7 bases, with 7 bases between them. The germline gives CDR1 DFQATT, CDR2 SNEGSKA (reference sequence). The CDR3 extends over 11 amino acids. The CDR3 loop is CSARDLQEQYF. Here the CDR3 DNA reads TGCAGTGCTAGAGATCTGCAAGAGCAGTACTTC.

This clonotype was counted only a few times. The rearrangement uses TRBV6-1 and TRBJ2-4, with D possibly being TRBD2 (6 bases). Trimming cost V 4 bases and J 10 bases, with 11 bases left between them. From germline, CDR1 is MNHNS and CDR2 SASEGT. This CDR3 has 12 amino acids. CDR3 sequence: CASSGGAGIQYF. Here the CDR3 DNA reads TGTGCCAGCAGTGGCGGGGCAGGGATTCAGTACTTC.

This clonotype was found a few times. The gene calls are TRBV6-2 or TRBV6-3 and TRBJ2-1; possible D gene TRBD2, 6 bases. V was pared by 7 bases and J by 0 bases, with 16 bases between. The CDR3 loop spans 16 amino acids. Germline V gene data show CDR1 as MNHEY and CDR2 as SVGEGT. The CDR3 region is CASISMERVSYNEQFF. DNA for the CDR3: TGTGCCAGCATCAGCATGGAGCGGGTCTCCTACAATGAGCAGTTCTTC.

This clonotype turned up a few times. The chain uses TRBV30 and TRBJ2-1, with 9 nucleotides matching TRBD2. The CDR3 consists of 15 residues. CDR1 is GTSNPN and CDR2 is SVGIG in the germline V gene (reference sequence). V lost 4 bases and J lost 8; bases outside the gene matches: 12. CDR3 bases: TGTGCCTGGACCTGGGGGGCTAGCGGGAAAGATGAGCAGTTCTTC. This encodes CAWTWGASGKDEQFF.

The rearrangement links TRBV6-2 or TRBV6-3 to TRBJ1-2, with D unclear. With 3 bases removed from V and 11 bases from J, the gap between germline ends came to 16 bases. The CDR3 is made up of 13 amino acids. Looked up from germline, CDR1 is MNHEY and CDR2 is SVGEGT. The CDR3 DNA is TGTGCCAGCAGTTATCACCAGAACATGGGATACACCTTC. Translation: CASSYHQNMGYTF.

This CDR3 reads CSVSHSGSEGTYTF. The CDR3 coding sequence is TGCAGCGTATCCCACAGTGGGTCCGAGGGCACCTACACCTTC. J is TRBJ1-2 and V is TRBV29-1; D unresolved. Germline V gene data show CDR1 as SQVTM and CDR2 as ANQGSEA. With 6 bases removed from V and 10 bases from J, the gap between germline ends came to 24 bases. CDR3 length equals 14 residues.

In this sample, this clonotype turned up a few times. The V and J genes are TRBV2 and TRBJ2-6; D may match TRBD1 or TRBD2 (5 bases each). From germline, CDR1 is SNHLY and CDR2 FYNNEI. The V and J ends lost 6 bases and 1 base respectively, with 13 bases between them. The CDR3 runs to 16 residues. In DNA, the CDR3 is TGTGCCAGCAGGAGGGGAGTGAGATCTGGGGCCAACGTCCTGACTTTC. Its protein product is CASRRGVRSGANVLTF.

This clonotype has just a few counts. The chain is built from TRBV5-4 and TRBJ2-7; D gene uncertain. V was cut by 4 bases and J by 3 bases, with 14 bases left in between. The germline CDR1 and CDR2 sequences are SGHNT and YYREEE (reference sequence). This CDR3 is 14 amino acids long. Here the CDR3 reads CASSPRGSDYEQYF. CDR3 nucleotides: TGTGCCAGCAGCCCACGTGGGTCCGACTACGAGCAGTACTTC.

This clonotype was counted a few times. The chain links TRBV15 to TRBJ2-3; unclear D gene. V lost 1 base and J lost 3, with 8 bases in between. This CDR3 has 14 amino acids. The germline V gene encodes CDR1 LNHNV and CDR2 YYDKDF (reference sequence). As DNA, the CDR3 is TGTGCCACCAGCAGAGTGCAGCGTACAGATACGCAGTATTTT. Translated, it gives CATSRVQRTDTQYF.